This T cell receptor (beta chain) was identified in a study of breast tumors, draining lymph nodes, adjacent tissues. Notes on the study in general: Tumor and nontumor repertoires were significantly more similar in luminal-like than in basal-like breast cancer. Tumor T cell lymph node origin was a supported hypothesis, not proven. Most tumor T cells seemingly derive from lymph node, then expand in tumor. Tumor TCR diversity was below lymph nodes but above nontumor tissue.

Germline CDR1 reads MNHEY; CDR2 reads SMNVEV (reference sequence). The CDR3 extends over 16 amino acids. V was shortened by 6 bases and J by 0 bases, with 15 bases between the two germline ends. MiXCR was run by TCRdb on the multiplex PCR reads, yielding one entry per CDR3 protein. The sample shows more than 100,000 distinct CDR3 sequences, about 22% of them seen only once. This clonotype showed up just once. Its antigen is unknown. The lymph nodes were axillary draining lymph nodes from breast cancer patients. This sequence was found in a female donor with breast cancer. Some clones in this sample may be carry-over from other donors' samples. The sequenced material came from axillary lymph node tissue. The chain employs TRBV27 and TRBJ2-1; D is unresolved. The CDR3, as DNA: TGTGCCAGCAGCCCCGGGTTAGGGCGCTCCTACAATGAGCAGTTCTTC. The encoded protein is CASSPGLGRSYNEQFF.